These 9 T cell receptor beta chains originate from one sample sequenced in a study of T-cell reconstitution after alpha-beta-depleted transplantation in children (dated by TCRdb to about 2016). The library relied on PCR. These reads were obtained on an Illumina HiSeq 2500. TCR library preparation used molecular barcoding, with unique molecular identifiers applied to normalize quantification of the TCRbeta repertoire. In-frame beta chains were kept once TCRdb had trimmed the public reads at Q25 with fastp and called clones with MiXCR. Duplicate CDR3 protein sequences are folded into a single record with the most common DNA and genes. This sample holds about 400,000 distinct CDR3 sequences; roughly 14% were observed only once. Together, the top ten hold over 3.5% of the sample. Here the sequenced sample was PBMCs, taken from the stem cell graft. Receptors originate from a human donor who donated a stem cell graft to a child with Fanconi anemia.

This clonotype was detected many times. J is TRBJ1-5 and V is TRBV20-1; tentative D call: TRBD1 (5 bases). V was pared by 6 bases and J by 5 bases, with 20 bases between. Germline assignment: CDR1 DFQATT and CDR2 SNEGSKA (reference sequence). This CDR3 has 15 residues. CDR3 protein: CSALEGTYSHQPQHF. CDR3 coding DNA: TGCAGTGCCCTGGAGGGGACCTACTCACATCAGCCCCAGCATTTT.

This clonotype was recorded many times. The chain carries TRBV14 and TRBJ2-2, with TRBD2 as a possible D gene (5 bases). Trimming stripped 3 bases from V and 5 bases from J, with 7 bases between. This CDR3 spans 13 amino acids. Germline CDR1 reads SGHDN; CDR2 reads FVKESK. The CDR3 DNA reads as TGTGCCAGCAGCCAGAGGGCAACCGGGGAGCTGTTTTTT. It specifies CASSQRATGELFF.

Only a few counts were recorded for this clonotype. This chain connects TRBV14 to TRBJ2-3; 9 bases are a match to TRBD2. The germline V gene encodes CDR1 SGHDN and CDR2 FVKESK. The CDR3 totals 14 residues. V shed 3 bases, J shed 4 bases, and the junction held 2 bases outside the gene matches. CDR3 region: CASSQGTSPDTQYF. The CDR3 region has the DNA TGTGCCAGCAGCCAGGGGACTAGCCCAGATACGCAGTATTTT.

The rearrangement links TRBV20-1 to TRBJ1-5, with D possibly being TRBD1 (6 bases). Germline-derived CDR1 and CDR2 are DFQATT and SNEGSKA (reference sequence). CDR3 length equals 14 residues. Trimming stripped 3 bases from V and 0 bases from J, with 9 bases between. The CDR3 region is CSASSDSSNQPQHF. DNA of the CDR3: TGCAGTGCTAGTTCGGACAGTAGCAATCAGCCCCAGCATTTT.

The J gene is TRBJ1-1, the V gene TRBV4-3; no definite D call. CDR3 length: 15 residues. Per germline, CDR1 LGHNA and CDR2 YSLEER. Trimming left V 0 bases short and J 10 bases short, with 18 bases between. This CDR3 reads CASSQDFQDPPGAFF. For the CDR3, the DNA is TGCGCCAGCAGCCAAGATTTTCAGGACCCGCCAGGAGCTTTCTTT.

This clonotype has a handful of counts. The chain links TRBV7-8 to TRBJ2-5, with 11 bases fitting TRBD2. The CDR3 extends over 16 amino acids. With V trimmed by 4 bases and J by 2 bases, 6 bases remained unmatched. The germline gives CDR1 SGHVS, CDR2 FQNEAQ. CDR3: CASSSYSGGEQETQYF. The CDR3 region has the DNA TGTGCCAGCAGCTCCTATAGCGGGGGGGAGCAAGAGACCCAGTACTTC.

This chain uses TRBV28 with TRBJ2-7, with 8 bases that match TRBD1. CDR1 is MDHEN and CDR2 is SYDVKM in the germline V gene. The CDR3 loop spans 14 amino acids. V lost 6 bases to trimming and J lost 2 bases; unmatched junction nucleotides: 6. DNA of the CDR3: TGTGCCAGCAGCCGGGACAGGAAGGCCTACGAGCAGTACGTC. Translated, it gives CASSRDRKAYEQYV.

At least ten counts were recorded for this clonotype. The rearrangement links TRBV15 to TRBJ2-3, with TRBD1 identical over 7 bases. Germline trimming cut 1 base from V and 0 bases from J; bases unmatched to any gene: 4. The CDR3 totals 16 residues. Germline CDR1 reads LNHNV; CDR2 reads YYDKDF (reference sequence). The CDR3 DNA is TGTGCCACCAGCAGAGTAGTACAGGGGAGCACAGATACGCAGTATTTT. Amino acids: CATSRVVQGSTDTQYF. Drawing the rest from reference TRBV15 and TRBJ2-3, the complete variable domain is DAMVIQNPRYQVTQFGKPVTLSCSQTLNHNVMYWYQQKSSQAPKLLFHYYDKDFNNEADTPDNFQSRRPNTSFCFLDIRSPGLGDTAMYLCATSRVVQGSTDTQYFGPGTRLTVL.

Remarks on this clonotype: This may arise from a read error, as a much more abundant clone is one base away. This CDR3 fails to terminate in the conserved phenylalanine or tryptophan, so it likely reflects a read error. The rearrangement links TRBV19 to TRBJ1-5; D ambiguous. The germline gives CDR1 LNHDA, CDR2 SQIVND (reference sequence). CDR3 length equals 13 residues. The ends were cut back, 3 bases at V and 6 bases at J, with 9 bases in the middle. CDR3 nucleotides: TGTGCCAGTAGTATCTCCTTAGGTCAGCCCCAGCATTAT. As protein: CASSISLGQPQHY.